Listed below are T cell receptor beta chains from one sample, sequenced in a study of cytomegalovirus exposure and HLA in healthy donors. The table came from immunoSEQ multiplex PCR; TCRdb's copy has only in-frame clones and leaves some out. The sample consists of tens of thousands of clones, about 79% of them appearing once. Sequencing was performed on PBMCs. The receptors were gathered from a woman in her thirties or forties in good health and CMV-seronegative. Each CDR3 is given with its conserved first and last residue. The D gene is left open where the match is weak. The size field is filled for only some rows; it gives once, few, many or a size class.

V gene: TRBV5-8; D gene: TRBD1; clone size: once; J gene: TRBJ2-3; CDR3 DNA: TGTGCCAGCAGCTTGGTCCGCGGGACAGGGATGGGCACAGATACGCAGTATTTT; CDR3 protein: CASSLVRGTGMGTDTQYF
V gene: TRBV29-1; D gene: TRBD2; clone size: .; J gene: TRBJ2-3; CDR3 DNA: TGCAGCGTTGAAAGCGGGAGGCCCGGTAGCACAGATACGCAGTATTTT; CDR3 protein: CSVESGRPGSTDTQYF
V gene: TRBV30; D gene: .; clone size: .; J gene: TRBJ1-5; CDR3 DNA: TGTGCCTGGAGCGCCGGGTCAGCCGTGAGCAATCAGCCCCAGCATTTT; CDR3 protein: CAWSAGSAVSNQPQHF
V gene: TRBV7-8; D gene: .; clone size: .; J gene: TRBJ2-7; CDR3 DNA: TGTGCCAGCAGCTTAGCGTCCCCAAATCAATACGAGCAGTACTTC; CDR3 protein: CASSLASPNQYEQYF
V gene: TRBV5-1; D gene: .; clone size: few; J gene: TRBJ1-2; CDR3 DNA: TGCGCCAGCAGCCGGCAGCGTGGCTACACCTTC; CDR3 protein: CASSRQRGYTF
V gene: TRBV19; D gene: TRBD1; clone size: .; J gene: TRBJ2-3; CDR3 DNA: TGTGCCAGTAGCCCTGGGACAGGGAGTGCAGATACGCAGTATTTT; CDR3 protein: CASSPGTGSADTQYF
V gene: TRBV12-5; D gene: .; clone size: .; J gene: TRBJ1-5; CDR3 DNA: TGTGCTAGTGGTTTGGGGTCGAGGGATCGGGATCAGCCCCAGCATTTT; CDR3 protein: CASGLGSRDRDQPQHF
V gene: TRBV7-9; D gene: .; clone size: .; J gene: TRBJ2-3; CDR3 DNA: TGTGCCAGCAGCTTTCAAGCGGGTACAAGCACAGATACGCAGTATTTT; CDR3 protein: CASSFQAGTSTDTQYF
V gene: TRBV7-8; D gene: TRBD1; clone size: .; J gene: TRBJ2-7; CDR3 DNA: TGTGCCAGCAGCTTAGCAAATCCGGGACAGGGGTACGAGCAGTACTTC; CDR3 protein: CASSLANPGQGYEQYF
V gene: TRBV7-2; D gene: TRBD2; clone size: .; J gene: TRBJ2-7; CDR3 DNA: TGTGCCAGCAGCTTAGGAGCGGGAGCCTACGAGCAGTACTTC; CDR3 protein: CASSLGAGAYEQYF
V gene: TRBV7-2; D gene: .; clone size: .; J gene: TRBJ1-2; CDR3 DNA: TGTGCCAGCAGCTTAACTTACAGGGAAGAGAGTGGCTACACCTTC; CDR3 protein: CASSLTYREESGYTF
V gene: TRBV13; D gene: TRBD2; clone size: .; J gene: TRBJ2-1; CDR3 DNA: TGTGCCAGCAGTCCCCTGCCAGGGACTAGTCGATACAATGAGCAGTTCTTC; CDR3 protein: CASSPLPGTSRYNEQFF
V gene: TRBV9; D gene: TRBD2; clone size: once; J gene: TRBJ2-3; CDR3 DNA: TGTGCCAGCAGCCCGTCGACTAGCGGGAGGGCCCTTCCAATCCGAAACACAGATACGCAGTATTTT; CDR3 protein: CASSPSTSGRALPIRNTDTQYF
V gene: TRBV30; D gene: TRBD1; clone size: .; J gene: TRBJ2-5; CDR3 DNA: TGTGCCTGGAGCCCCCCGGGACAGAGGTTTAAGTACCAAGAGACCCAGTACTTC; CDR3 protein: CAWSPPGQRFKYQETQYF
V gene: TRBV5-1; D gene: TRBD1; clone size: .; J gene: TRBJ2-1; CDR3 DNA: TGCGCCAGCAGCCCATCCCGGGACAGCTACTATAATGAGCAGTTCTTC; CDR3 protein: CASSPSRDSYYNEQFF
V gene: TRBV2; D gene: .; clone size: .; J gene: TRBJ1-2; CDR3 DNA: TGTGCCAGCAGTGAAGCGGTTTATTTTGAGAGAAGTGATGGCTACACCTTC; CDR3 protein: CASSEAVYFERSDGYTF
V gene: TRBV7-8; D gene: .; clone size: .; J gene: TRBJ2-3; CDR3 DNA: TGTGCCAGCAGCCTTGATTTTAGGAGGGCCGTAAGAGATACGCAGTATTTT; CDR3 protein: CASSLDFRRAVRDTQYF
V gene: TRBV6-5; D gene: .; clone size: .; J gene: TRBJ1-2; CDR3 DNA: TGTGCCAGCAGTTCTTACGGAGGTGCGGATGGCTACACCTTC; CDR3 protein: CASSSYGGADGYTF
V gene: TRBV27; D gene: .; clone size: .; J gene: TRBJ2-3; CDR3 DNA: TGTGCCAGCCTTAATCCCTTCACAGATACGCAGTATTTT; CDR3 protein: CASLNPFTDTQYF
V gene: TRBV19; D gene: .; clone size: .; J gene: TRBJ1-1; CDR3 DNA: TGTGCCAGTCAAATGTCGGAGGGAGCGGGGAACACTGAAGCTTTCTTT; CDR3 protein: CASQMSEGAGNTEAFF
V gene: TRBV5-1; D gene: .; clone size: .; J gene: TRBJ2-7; CDR3 DNA: TGCGCCAGCAGCTTGCTACTGGACAGCTCCTACGAGCAGTACTTC; CDR3 protein: CASSLLLDSSYEQYF
V gene: TRBV6-6; D gene: TRBD2; clone size: .; J gene: TRBJ2-2; CDR3 DNA: TGTGCCAGCAGTTACACCGGGGGGTCCGGGACCGGGGAGCTGTTTTTT; CDR3 protein: CASSYTGGSGTGELFF
V gene: TRBV25-1; D gene: TRBD1; clone size: .; J gene: TRBJ1-4; CDR3 DNA: TGTGCCAGCAGTGACGATACAGGGGTCTCTTTTGAAAAACTGTTTTTT; CDR3 protein: CASSDDTGVSFEKLFF
V gene: TRBV6-1; D gene: TRBD1; clone size: .; J gene: TRBJ1-5; CDR3 DNA: TGTGCCAGCAACAGACAGGGCTTGGATCAGCCCCAGCATTTT; CDR3 protein: CASNRQGLDQPQHF
V gene: TRBV4-3; D gene: TRBD2; clone size: once; J gene: TRBJ2-7; CDR3 DNA: TGCGCCAGCAGCCAAGATAGACTAGCGGACGAGCAGTACTTC; CDR3 protein: CASSQDRLADEQYF
V gene: TRBV7-2; D gene: .; clone size: few; J gene: TRBJ2-4; CDR3 DNA: TGTGCCAGCAGTCTAGAAAACATTCAGTACTTC; CDR3 protein: CASSLENIQYF
V gene: TRBV6-1; D gene: TRBD1; clone size: .; J gene: TRBJ1-2; CDR3 DNA: TGTGCCAGCAGCGAGGAACAGGGGGCGCGCGGTGGCTACACCTTC; CDR3 protein: CASSEEQGARGGYTF
V gene: TRBV25-1; D gene: TRBD2; clone size: .; J gene: TRBJ2-7; CDR3 DNA: TGTGCCAGCAGTGAACGACTAGCACGGGGCAGCTCCTACGAGCAGTACTTC; CDR3 protein: CASSERLARGSSYEQYF
V gene: TRBV5-5; D gene: .; clone size: .; J gene: TRBJ2-7; CDR3 DNA: TGTGCCAGCACCCCCTGGGCGGGCTCCTACGAGCAGTACTTC; CDR3 protein: CASTPWAGSYEQYF
V gene: TRBV11-2; D gene: TRBD2; clone size: .; J gene: TRBJ2-2; CDR3 DNA: TGTGCCAGCAGACGAATAAGCGGGAGTCGCACCGGGGAGCTGTTTTTT; CDR3 protein: CASRRISGSRTGELFF
V gene: TRBV6-4; D gene: TRBD2; clone size: .; J gene: TRBJ2-7; CDR3 DNA: TGTGCCAGCAGTGACTCGAAGGTAGCGGGGTTGCGGAATTCCTACGAGCAGTACTTC; CDR3 protein: CASSDSKVAGLRNSYEQYF
V gene: TRBV4-3; D gene: .; clone size: .; J gene: TRBJ2-7; CDR3 DNA: TGCGCCAGCAGCCAGGGAACAGGGATCTCCTACGAGCAGTACTTC; CDR3 protein: CASSQGTGISYEQYF
V gene: TRBV4-3; D gene: TRBD1; clone size: .; J gene: TRBJ1-6; CDR3 DNA: TGCGCCAGCAGCCAAGATCTGACAGGGTGGGATTCACCCCTCCACTTT; CDR3 protein: CASSQDLTGWDSPLHF
V gene: TRBV29-1; D gene: TRBD2; clone size: few; J gene: TRBJ2-3; CDR3 DNA: TGCAGCGTTCGGGGACTAGCGGCGACTAGCACAGATACGCAGTATTTT; CDR3 protein: CSVRGLAATSTDTQYF
V gene: TRBV15; D gene: .; clone size: few; J gene: TRBJ2-5; CDR3 DNA: TGTGCCACCAGCAGAGATAACGCAGGGCCTGGGGAGACCCAGTACTTC; CDR3 protein: CATSRDNAGPGETQYF
V gene: TRBV18; D gene: .; clone size: once; J gene: TRBJ1-2; CDR3 DNA: TGTGCCAGCTCACTCTCGGACAAGTCTAACTATGGCTACACCTTC; CDR3 protein: CASSLSDKSNYGYTF
V gene: TRBV7-9; D gene: .; clone size: .; J gene: TRBJ1-1; CDR3 DNA: TGTGCCAGCAGCTTAGCACGGAGGAACACTGAAGCTTTCTTT; CDR3 protein: CASSLARRNTEAFF
V gene: TRBV19; D gene: .; clone size: .; J gene: TRBJ1-5; CDR3 DNA: TGTGCCAGTACCAATGGGGCAGGGTATAGCAATCAGCCCCAGCATTTT; CDR3 protein: CASTNGAGYSNQPQHF
V gene: TRBV9; D gene: TRBD1; clone size: .; J gene: TRBJ1-6; CDR3 DNA: TGTGCCAGCAGCATCTCGCCAGGGGGACAATATAATTCACCCCTCCACTTT; CDR3 protein: CASSISPGGQYNSPLHF
V gene: TRBV13; D gene: .; clone size: few; J gene: TRBJ2-1; CDR3 DNA: TGTGCCAGCAGCCCAGAGGTGCCCTACAATGAGCAGTTCTTC; CDR3 protein: CASSPEVPYNEQFF
V gene: TRBV7-9; D gene: .; clone size: .; J gene: TRBJ1-5; CDR3 DNA: TGTGCCAGCAGCCAGGATAGCAATCAGCCCCAGCATTTT; CDR3 protein: CASSQDSNQPQHF
V gene: TRBV27; D gene: TRBD1; clone size: .; J gene: TRBJ1-1; CDR3 DNA: TGTGCCAGCAGTTCGCGGACAGGTTGGAGCACTGAAGCTTTCTTT; CDR3 protein: CASSSRTGWSTEAFF
V gene: TRBV4-2; D gene: TRBD1; clone size: .; J gene: TRBJ2-7; CDR3 DNA: TGTGCCAGCAGCCAACCCGGACAGGGGAACGAGCAGTACTTC; CDR3 protein: CASSQPGQGNEQYF
V gene: TRBV27; D gene: .; clone size: .; J gene: TRBJ1-2; CDR3 DNA: TGTGCCAGCAGTTTAGGGGGCGTATATGGCTACACCTTC; CDR3 protein: CASSLGGVYGYTF
V gene: TRBV27; D gene: .; clone size: .; J gene: TRBJ1-1; CDR3 DNA: TGTGCCAGCAGTCCGACAGAGTACACTGAAGCTTTCTTT; CDR3 protein: CASSPTEYTEAFF
V gene: TRBV6-1; D gene: .; clone size: .; J gene: TRBJ1-1; CDR3 DNA: TGTGCCAGCAGTACCGGCGGCACTGAAGCTTTCTTT; CDR3 protein: CASSTGGTEAFF
V gene: TRBV9; D gene: TRBD1; clone size: .; J gene: TRBJ1-2; CDR3 DNA: TGTGCCAGCAGCGTAGGGACAGGGACGTATGGCTACACCTTC; CDR3 protein: CASSVGTGTYGYTF
V gene: TRBV7-2; D gene: .; clone size: few; J gene: TRBJ2-6; CDR3 DNA: TGTGCCAGCAGCTTAGAGCCGGTGTTTGGGGCCAACGTCCTGACTTTC; CDR3 protein: CASSLEPVFGANVLTF